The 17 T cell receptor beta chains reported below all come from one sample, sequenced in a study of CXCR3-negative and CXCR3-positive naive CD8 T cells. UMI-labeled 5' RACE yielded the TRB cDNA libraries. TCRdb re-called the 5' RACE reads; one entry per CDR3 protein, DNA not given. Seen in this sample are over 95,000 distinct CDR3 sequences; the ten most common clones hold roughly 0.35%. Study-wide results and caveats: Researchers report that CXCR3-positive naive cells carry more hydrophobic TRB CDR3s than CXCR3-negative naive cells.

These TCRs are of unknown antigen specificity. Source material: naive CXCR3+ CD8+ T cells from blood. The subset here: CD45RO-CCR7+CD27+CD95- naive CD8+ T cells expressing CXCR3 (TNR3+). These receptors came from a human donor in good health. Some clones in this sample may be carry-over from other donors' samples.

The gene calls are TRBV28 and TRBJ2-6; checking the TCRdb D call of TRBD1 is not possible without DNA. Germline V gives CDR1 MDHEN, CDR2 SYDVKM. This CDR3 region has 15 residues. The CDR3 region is CASRGPSSGANVLTF.

The CDR3 protein is CASSSTKPTGVYEQYF. The chain links TRBV7-9 to TRBJ2-7; the D call from TCRdb, TRBD1, cannot be confirmed without DNA. The CDR3 sequence is 16 residues long. The V gene's germline CDR1 is SEHNR and CDR2 FQNEAQ (reference sequence).

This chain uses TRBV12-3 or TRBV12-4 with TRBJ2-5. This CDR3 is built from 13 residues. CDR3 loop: CASSLYGMETQYF.

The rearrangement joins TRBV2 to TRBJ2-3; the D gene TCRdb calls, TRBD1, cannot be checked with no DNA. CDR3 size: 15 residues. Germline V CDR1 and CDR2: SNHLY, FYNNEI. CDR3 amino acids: CASSEGHQNTDTQYF.

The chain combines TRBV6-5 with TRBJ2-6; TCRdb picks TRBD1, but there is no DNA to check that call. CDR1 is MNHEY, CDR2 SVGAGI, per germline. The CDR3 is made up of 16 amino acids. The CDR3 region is CASFGGGASGANVLTF.

CDR3 in amino acids: CSVPGGIGYTF. J is TRBJ1-2 and V is TRBV29-1; TCRdb outputs TRBD1, but without DNA this stays unchecked. The germline V gene has CDR1 SQVTM and CDR2 ANQGSEA. The CDR3 totals 11 residues.

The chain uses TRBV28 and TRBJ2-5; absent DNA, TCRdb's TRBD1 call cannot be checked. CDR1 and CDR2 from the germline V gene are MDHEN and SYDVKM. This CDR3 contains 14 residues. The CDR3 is CASSSGVTAETQYF.

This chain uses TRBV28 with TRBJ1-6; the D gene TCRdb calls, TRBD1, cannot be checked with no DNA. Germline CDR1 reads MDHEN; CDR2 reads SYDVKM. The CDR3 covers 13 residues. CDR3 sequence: CASRQIYNSPLHF.

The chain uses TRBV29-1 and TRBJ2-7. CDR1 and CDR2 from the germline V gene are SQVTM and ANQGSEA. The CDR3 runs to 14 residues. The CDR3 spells CSVELAWGSYEQYF.

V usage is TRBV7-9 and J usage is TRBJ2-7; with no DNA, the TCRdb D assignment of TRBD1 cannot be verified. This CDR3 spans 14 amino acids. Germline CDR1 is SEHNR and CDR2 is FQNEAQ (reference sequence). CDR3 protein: CASASRDRVYEQYF. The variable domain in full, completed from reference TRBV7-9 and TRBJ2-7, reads DTGVSQNPRHKITKRGQNVTFRCDPISEHNRLYWYRQTLGQGPEFLTYFQNEAQLEKSRLLSDRFSAERPKGSFSTLEIQRTEQGDSAMYLCASASRDRVYEQYFGPGTRLTVT.

CDR3 sequence reads: CSVEGPGAVNEQFF. The chain joins TRBV29-1 to TRBJ2-1; TCRdb outputs TRBD1, but without DNA this stays unchecked. This CDR3 region has 14 residues. In germline, CDR1 is SQVTM, CDR2 ANQGSEA.

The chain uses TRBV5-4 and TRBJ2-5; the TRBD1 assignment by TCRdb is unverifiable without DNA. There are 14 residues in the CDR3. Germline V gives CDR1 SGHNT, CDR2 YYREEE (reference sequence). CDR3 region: CASSRPGHQETQYF. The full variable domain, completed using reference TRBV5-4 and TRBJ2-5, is ETGVTQSPTHLIKTRGQQVTLRCSSQSGHNTVSWYQQALGQGPQFIFQYYREEENGRGNFPPRFSGLQFPNYSSELNVNALELDDSALYLCASSRPGHQETQYFGPGTRLLVL.

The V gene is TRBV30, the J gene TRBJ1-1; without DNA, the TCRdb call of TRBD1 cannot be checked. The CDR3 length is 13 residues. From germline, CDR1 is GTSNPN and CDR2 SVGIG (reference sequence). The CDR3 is CAWDRGAPKEAFF.

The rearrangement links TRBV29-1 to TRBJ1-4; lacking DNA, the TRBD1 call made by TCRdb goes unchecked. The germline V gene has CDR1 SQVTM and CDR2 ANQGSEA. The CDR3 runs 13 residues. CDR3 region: CSVLGTMNEKLFF. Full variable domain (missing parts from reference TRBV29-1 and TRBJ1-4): SAVISQKPSRDICQRGTSLTIQCQVDSQVTMMFWYRQQPGQSLTLIATANQGSEATYESGFVIDKFPISRPNLTFSTLTVSNMSPEDSSIYLCSVLGTMNEKLFFGSGTQLSVL.

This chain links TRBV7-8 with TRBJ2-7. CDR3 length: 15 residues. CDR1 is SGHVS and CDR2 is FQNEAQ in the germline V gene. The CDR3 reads CASSSRSTDTDEQYF. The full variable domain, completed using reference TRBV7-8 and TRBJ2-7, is GAGVSQSPRYKVAKRGQDVALRCDPISGHVSLFWYQQALGQGPEFLTYFQNEAQLDKSGLPSDRFFAERPEGSVSTLKIQRTQQEDSAVYLCASSSRSTDTDEQYFGPGTRLTVT.

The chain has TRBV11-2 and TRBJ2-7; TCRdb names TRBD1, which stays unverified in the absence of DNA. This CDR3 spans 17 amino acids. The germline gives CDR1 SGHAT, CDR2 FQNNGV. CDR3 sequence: CASSGWDRASIPYEQYF.

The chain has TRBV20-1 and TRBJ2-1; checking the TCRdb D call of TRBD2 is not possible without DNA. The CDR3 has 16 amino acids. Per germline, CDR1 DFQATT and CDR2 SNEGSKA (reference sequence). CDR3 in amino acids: CSARGQTQISYNEQFF.